The next 13 T cell receptor beta chains were all read from a single sample in a study of cytomegalovirus exposure and HLA in healthy donors. A multiplex PCR was run with 60 Vbeta primers and 13 Jbeta primers. Data came from immunoSEQ multiplex PCR; TCRdb stores just in-frame clones and leaves some out. The repertoire holds over 100,000 clones, 75% to 80% seen once, with roughly 3.5% in the top ten. The sample taken for sequencing was PBMCs. These receptors were taken from a woman aged 25 to 39 in good health and CMV-seropositive.

The chain joins TRBV7-3 to TRBJ2-7; possible D gene TRBD2, 5 bases. The CDR3 sequence is 14 residues long. Trimming removed 5 bases from V and 4 bases from J, with 15 bases in between. Germline CDR1 reads SGHTA; CDR2 reads FQGTGA. The CDR3 is CASSPGPGVYEQYF. CDR3 nucleotide sequence: TGTGCCAGCAGCCCTGGACCCGGGGTGTACGAGCAGTACTTC.

The chain employs TRBV14 and TRBJ2-3; 10 bases are shared with TRBD1. With 4 bases clipped from V and 1 base from J, the junction kept 8 bases outside the gene matches. CDR3 size: 17 residues. Germline V gene lookup returns CDR1 SGHDN and CDR2 FVKESK. The CDR3 loop reads CASSPLLGTGGTDTQYF. The CDR3 coding sequence is TGTGCCAGCAGCCCACTATTGGGGACAGGGGGCACAGATACGCAGTATTTT. Complete variable domain (other parts from reference TRBV14 and TRBJ2-3): EAGVTQFPSHSVIEKGQTVTLRCDPISGHDNLYWYRRVMGKEIKFLLHFVKESKQDESGMPNNRFLAERTGGTYSTLKVQPAELEDSGVYFCASSPLLGTGGTDTQYFGPGTRLTVL.

The V and J genes are TRBV15 and TRBJ1-1; TRBD1 matches at 9 bases. The CDR3 extends over 15 amino acids. Germline V CDR1 and CDR2: LNHNV, YYDKDF (reference sequence). Losses at the gene ends were 3 bases for V and 6 bases for J; bases not matched to a gene: 8. CDR3 amino acids: CATSRGQGLSSEAFF. The CDR3 bases are TGTGCCACCAGCAGGGGACAGGGATTGAGTTCTGAAGCTTTCTTT. Complete variable domain (other parts from reference TRBV15 and TRBJ1-1): DAMVIQNPRYQVTQFGKPVTLSCSQTLNHNVMYWYQQKSSQAPKLLFHYYDKDFNNEADTPDNFQSRRPNTSFCFLDIRSPGLGDTAMYLCATSRGQGLSSEAFFGQGTRLTVV.

This clone was counted once. Other DNA sequences in the same sample also yield this CDR3. The chain is built from TRBV27 and TRBJ1-5; D possibly corresponds to TRBD1 (6 bases). The CDR3 totals 14 residues. The V end lost 5 bases, the J end lost 3 bases, and 11 bases lay between the germline ends. CDR1 and CDR2 from the germline V gene are MNHEY and SMNVEV (reference sequence). CDR3 sequence: CASSPQGFNQPQHF. In nucleotides, the CDR3 is TGTGCCAGCAGTCCACAGGGCTTCAATCAGCCCCAGCATTTT.

In DNA form, the CDR3 reads TGTGCCAGCAGCTTCCTCTCTGGAAACACCATATATTTT. Encoded protein: CASSFLSGNTIYF. V is TRBV11-2 and J is TRBJ1-3; D unclear. CDR1 SGHAT and CDR2 FQNNGV come from the germline V gene. This CDR3 contains 13 residues. Trimming left V 3 bases short and J 0 bases short, with 3 bases between.

V and J are TRBV2 and TRBJ1-6; TRBD1 aligns across 9 bases. Germline CDR1 SNHLY, CDR2 FYNNEI. J gave up 7 bases and V 7 bases, and 5 bases lay outside the gene matches. The CDR3 loop spans 14 amino acids. This CDR3 reads CASTRQGGNSPLHF. The CDR3 DNA sequence: TGTGCCAGCACTCGACAGGGGGGGAATTCACCCCTCCACTTT.

V gene TRBV9 combines with J gene TRBJ2-3, with D perhaps TRBD1 (6 bases). The V gene's germline CDR1 is SGDLS and CDR2 YYNGEE. The CDR3 has 14 residues. Trimming stripped 3 bases from V and 5 bases from J, with 13 bases between. The chain's CDR3 is CASSATLGGDTQYF. Here the CDR3 DNA reads TGTGCCAGCAGCGCGACACTAGGGGGAGATACGCAGTATTTT.

This chain connects TRBV7-9 to TRBJ2-3; 9 bases are a match to TRBD1. Germline loops: CDR1 SEHNR, CDR2 FQNEAQ (reference sequence). V shed 7 bases, J shed 2 bases, and the junction held 4 bases outside the gene matches. This CDR3 region has 14 residues. Here the CDR3 reads CASTRDRATDTQYF. DNA of the CDR3: TGTGCCAGCACCCGGGACAGGGCCACAGATACGCAGTATTTT.

The gene calls are TRBV9 and TRBJ2-5; D might be TRBD2 (7 bases). Germline CDR1 reads SGDLS; CDR2 reads YYNGEE. The length of the CDR3 is 16 residues. With 0 bases removed from V and 5 bases from J, the gap between germline ends came to 17 bases. Here the CDR3 DNA reads TGTGCCAGCAGCGTAGGGGGGGGCGCTGGGTTTGAGACCCAGTACTTC. Amino acids: CASSVGGGAGFETQYF.

This clone was found a few times. V gene TRBV5-1 combines with J gene TRBJ1-1; maybe TRBD1 (5 bases). Trimming left V 3 bases short and J 1 base short, with 19 bases between. Looked up from germline, CDR1 is SGHRS and CDR2 is YFSETQ. The CDR3 loop spans 17 amino acids. CDR3 amino acids: CASSSGVVGFGNTEAFF. CDR3 DNA sequence: TGCGCCAGCAGCTCGGGGGTGGTGGGTTTTGGGAACACTGAAGCTTTCTTT.

The genes are TRBV5-1 and TRBJ1-1; perhaps TRBD1 as D (5 bases). CDR1 SGHRS and CDR2 YFSETQ come from the germline V gene. V was shortened by 8 bases and J by 2 bases, with 13 bases between the two germline ends. The CDR3 totals 13 residues. Written as DNA, the CDR3 is TGCGCCAGTTCCGACGGGGGAAACACTGAAGCTTTCTTT. Translated, it gives CASSDGGNTEAFF. The whole variable domain, filled in from reference TRBV5-1 and TRBJ1-1, reads KAGVTQTPRYLIKTRGQQVTLSCSPISGHRSVSWYQQTPGQGLQFLFEYFSETQRNKGNFPGRFSGRQFSNSRSEMNVSTLELGDSALYLCASSDGGNTEAFFGQGTRLTVV.

This clone occurred a few times. The chain recombines TRBV4-2 with TRBJ1-1, with a possible D match to TRBD1 (5 bases). The CDR3 spans 15 residues. Trimming removed 0 bases from V and 1 base from J, with 9 bases in between. Germline assignment: CDR1 LGHNA and CDR2 YNFKEQ. For the CDR3, the DNA is TGTGCCAGCAGCCAAGATAGTCAGGGGAACACTGAAGCTTTCTTT. Translating gives CASSQDSQGNTEAFF.

The V and J genes are TRBV5-6 and TRBJ2-2; D possibly corresponds to TRBD1 (6 bases). The length of the CDR3 is 14 residues. V was shortened by 0 bases and J by 6 bases, with 9 bases between the two germline ends. CDR1 is SGHDT and CDR2 is YYEEEE in the germline V gene. CDR3 residues: CASSLVAGAGELFF. CDR3 bases: TGTGCCAGCAGCTTGGTGGCAGGGGCCGGGGAGCTGTTTTTT.